The 13 T cell receptor beta chains presented below share a single source sample, sequenced in a study of control samples from healthy donors and cancer patients. The protocol was immunoSEQ multiplex PCR, while the TCRdb copy is restricted to in-frame clones and leaves out a portion. The repertoire consists of about 160,000 clones, with approximately 94% occurring once and the leading ten covering 14%. Sample: PBMCs. The receptors come from a man between 60 and 70 years old with colorectal cancer.

The chain employs TRBV4-1 and TRBJ2-7; 8 positions match TRBD1. V shed 4 bases, J shed 2 bases, and the junction held 10 bases outside the gene matches. Looked up from germline, CDR1 is MGHRA and CDR2 is YSYEKL. The CDR3 is 16 amino acids. In nucleotides, the CDR3 is TGCGCCAGCAGCCGAGGACAGGGCCCTTTTACCTACGAGCAGTACTTC. It specifies CASSRGQGPFTYEQYF.

The V and J genes are TRBV15 and TRBJ2-1; weak D call: TRBD2 (6 bases). V shed 0 bases and J shed 0 bases, with 12 bases lying between them. The CDR3 sequence is 17 residues long. Germline values: CDR1 LNHNV, CDR2 YYDKDF (reference sequence). In DNA, the CDR3 is TGTGCCACCAGCAGAGATCGGGGGTCCTACTCCTACAATGAGCAGTTCTTC. Protein sequence: CATSRDRGSYSYNEQFF. The variable domain in full, with the rest retrieved from reference TRBV15 and TRBJ2-1, is DAMVIQNPRYQVTQFGKPVTLSCSQTLNHNVMYWYQQKSSQAPKLLFHYYDKDFNNEADTPDNFQSRRPNTSFCFLDIRSPGLGDTAMYLCATSRDRGSYSYNEQFFGPGTRLTVL.

The CDR3 here is CASSYGRGETQYF. The CDR3 DNA follows: TGTGCCAGCAGTTACGGCCGAGGAGAGACCCAGTACTTC. The chain joins TRBV6-6 to TRBJ2-5; D not resolved. V dropped 2 bases and J dropped 4 bases, with 8 bases sitting between them. Germline-derived CDR1 and CDR2 are MNHNY and SVGAGI (reference sequence). This CDR3 region has 13 residues.

The gene calls are TRBV30 and TRBJ1-1, with 8 bases matching TRBD1. Germline loops: CDR1 GTSNPN, CDR2 SVGIG (reference sequence). The V and J ends lost 0 bases and 6 bases, in that order; junction bases with no gene match: 18. This CDR3 comprises 18 residues. The CDR3 DNA follows: TGTGCCTGGAGTGTAACCAGGACAGGGTTGGTGGGGGCGGCTGAAGCTTTCTTT. Its translation is CAWSVTRTGLVGAAEAFF.

This sequence joins TRBV6-5 and TRBJ1-1, with D hard to call. The CDR3 loop spans 12 amino acids. The germline V and J ends were trimmed by 6 bases and 3 bases, with 8 bases remaining between them. Germline assignment: CDR1 MNHEY and CDR2 SVGAGI. The CDR3 DNA follows: TGTGCCAGCAGCCTGGGGTACACTGAAGCTTTCTTT. Translated: CASSLGYTEAFF.

The genes are TRBV7-9 and TRBJ2-3; tentative D call: TRBD1 (5 bases). The CDR3 runs 13 residues. Germline V gene data show CDR1 as SEHNR and CDR2 as FQNEAQ (reference sequence). Between the trimmed V and J ends, which lost 5 bases and 6 bases, there was a span of 12 bases. Here the CDR3 reads CASSVEGADTQYF. CDR3 sequence (DNA): TGTGCCAGCAGCGTAGAAGGGGCGGATACGCAGTATTTT.

The chain couples TRBV10-1 to TRBJ2-1; D is possibly TRBD1 or TRBD2 (5 bases each). The V gene's germline CDR1 is WNHNN and CDR2 SYGVQD (reference sequence). V lost 7 bases to trimming and J lost 9 bases, with 10 bases between them. The CDR3 totals 11 residues. CDR3 residues: CASNGGGEQFF. Here the CDR3 DNA reads TGCGCCAGCAACGGTGGGGGTGAGCAGTTCTTC.

This chain links TRBV10-3 with TRBJ2-1; TRBD2 matches 13 bases. Germline assignment: CDR1 ENHRY and CDR2 SYGVKD. J was trimmed by 7 bases and V by 4 bases; bases with no gene match: 4. The CDR3 length is 15 residues. CDR3 in amino acids: CAISVGLAGVNEQFF. The CDR3 DNA follows: TGTGCCATCAGTGTAGGACTAGCGGGGGTAAATGAGCAGTTCTTC.

V and J are TRBV6-2 or TRBV6-3 and TRBJ1-2; no clear D. This CDR3 region has 14 residues. Trimming took off 3 bases at V and 4 bases at J, with 12 bases between the two ends. Germline V gives CDR1 MNHEY, CDR2 SVGEGT. The CDR3 loop reads CASSYSGFSYGYTF. The CDR3 DNA sequence: TGTGCCAGCAGTTATTCCGGGTTCAGCTATGGCTACACCTTC.

The chain employs TRBV5-4 and TRBJ1-2; maybe TRBD1 (6 bases). The CDR3 contains 14 residues. The V gene lost 7 bases and the J gene lost 4 bases, with 17 bases spanning the gap. Looked up from germline, CDR1 is SGHNT and CDR2 is YYREEE (reference sequence). This CDR3 is CASGSQGSRYGYTF. The CDR3 coding sequence is TGTGCCAGCGGTTCACAGGGCTCCCGCTATGGCTACACCTTC.

This clone is a singleton in its sample. The chain employs TRBV5-1 and TRBJ2-2; the match to TRBD1 covers 7 bases. CDR1 is SGHRS, CDR2 YFSETQ, per germline. This CDR3 is built from 15 residues. Trimming at V came to 0 bases and at J to 3 bases, leaving 2 bases not matched to a gene. In DNA, the CDR3 is TGCGCCAGCAGCTTGGGACAGGGTGACACCGGGGAGCTGTTTTTT. Amino acids: CASSLGQGDTGELFF.

The CDR3 sequence: CASIGLPGEKLFF. DNA of the CDR3: TGTGCCAGCATCGGACTACCGGGGGAAAAACTGTTTTTT. The chain carries TRBV2 and TRBJ1-4; D ambiguous. Trimming removed 7 bases at V and 8 bases at J, with 14 bases between. CDR3 length: 13 residues. The germline V gene encodes CDR1 SNHLY and CDR2 FYNNEI.

This clone was seen a handful of times. The chain carries TRBV11-3 and TRBJ2-7, with D possibly TRBD1 on 6 matching bases. Trimming removed 1 base at V and 2 bases at J, with 12 bases between. In germline, CDR1 is SGHNT, CDR2 YENEEA. The CDR3 is 15 amino acids. This CDR3 reads CASSLGVQGTYEQYF. CDR3 nucleotide sequence: TGTGCCAGCAGCTTAGGGGTACAGGGTACCTACGAGCAGTACTTC.